Following are 21 T cell receptor beta chains from one sample sequenced in a study of blood T cell repertoires in COVID-19. Sequenced by immunoSEQ multiplex PCR; TCRdb stores in-frame clones only, minus some. The sample records about 300,000 clones, around 84% being singletons. The sample comprised peripheral blood. Source of these receptors: a man in his sixties or seventies with acute or convalescent COVID-19.

The rearrangement links TRBV19 to TRBJ2-5; 9 positions match TRBD1. Germline V gene lookup returns CDR1 LNHDA and CDR2 SQIVND (reference sequence). V dropped 6 bases and J dropped 4; count of bases not matched to a gene: 3. CDR3 size: 13 residues. CDR3 residues: CASRGTGSETQYF. The CDR3 region has the DNA TGTGCCAGTAGGGGGACAGGGTCAGAGACCCAGTACTTC.

Remarks on this clone: This sample includes further DNA sequences coding for the same CDR3. The chain has TRBV19 and TRBJ1-5; D is perhaps TRBD1 (5 bases). V dropped 2 bases and J dropped 2 bases, with 7 bases sitting between them. The CDR3 extends over 14 amino acids. CDR1 and CDR2 from the germline V gene are LNHDA and SQIVND (reference sequence). The CDR3 sequence is CASSIPRGNQPQHF. The CDR3 DNA is TGTGCCAGTAGTATACCCAGGGGCAATCAGCCCCAGCATTTT.

This clone has just a few counts. This chain joins TRBV6-2 or TRBV6-3 and TRBJ1-5; D unresolved. Deletions cut 4 bases from V and 4 bases from J, with 11 bases between. This CDR3 has 14 residues. The germline gives CDR1 MNHEY, CDR2 SVGEGT. The CDR3: CASSSTGTNQPQHF. As DNA, the CDR3 is TGTGCCAGCAGTTCTACGGGTACTAATCAGCCCCAGCATTTT.

The chain carries TRBV19 and TRBJ1-5, with 8 bases aligning to TRBD1. The V gene's germline CDR1 is LNHDA and CDR2 SQIVND (reference sequence). This CDR3 contains 16 residues. V was clipped by 4 bases and J by 3 bases; unmatched bases: 8. The CDR3 bases are TGTGCCAGTAGTACAACCTCAGGGGGCCTCAATCAGCCCCAGCATTTT. Its protein is CASSTTSGGLNQPQHF.

V and J are TRBV7-9 and TRBJ1-1; 10 bases line up with TRBD1. Germline-derived CDR1 and CDR2 are SEHNR and FQNEAQ (reference sequence). Germline trimming cut 5 bases from V and 2 bases from J; bases unmatched to any gene: 2. The CDR3 has 14 residues. CDR3 in DNA: TGTGCCAGCAGCGCGACAGGGGGCAACACTGAAGCTTTCTTT. Its translation is CASSATGGNTEAFF.

This chain links TRBV11-2 with TRBJ2-1; 9 bases line up with TRBD1. V gave up 5 bases and J gave up 0 bases; unmatched junction bases: 2. This CDR3 contains 15 residues. Per germline, CDR1 SGHAT and CDR2 FQNNGV. The CDR3 region has the DNA TGTGCCAGCAGCCGGACAGGGGCCTCCTACAATGAGCAGTTCTTC. Translated, it gives CASSRTGASYNEQFF.

V gene TRBV7-9 combines with J gene TRBJ2-1; 11 bases map to TRBD2. The ends lost 6 bases at V and 9 bases at J; junction bases unmatched: 10. There are 15 residues in the CDR3. The germline V gene has CDR1 SEHNR and CDR2 FQNEAQ (reference sequence). Here the CDR3 DNA reads TGTGCCAGCAGTCCCACGGGGCTAGCGGGGGGTGAGCAGTTCTTC. Encoded protein: CASSPTGLAGGEQFF.

The CDR3 DNA reads as TGCGCCAGCGCACCGGGACAGGGAAACACCATATATTTT. This sequence encodes CASAPGQGNTIYF. The V and J genes are TRBV5-1 and TRBJ1-3, with 7 bases identical to TRBD1. CDR1 SGHRS and CDR2 YFSETQ come from the germline V gene. The CDR3 is 13 amino acids. Trimming took 7 bases from V and 4 from J; bases not matched to a gene: 5.

This chain joins TRBV3-1 (or the pseudogene TRBV3-2) and TRBJ1-6, with 7 bases identical to TRBD1. V was pared by 1 base and J by 9 bases, with 6 bases of the junction left unmatched. Germline-derived CDR1 and CDR2 are LGHDT and YNNKEL (reference sequence). CDR3 length: 15 amino acids. The CDR3 protein is CASSQGQGPGSPLHF. DNA of the CDR3: TGTGCCAGCAGCCAAGGACAGGGCCCGGGTTCACCCCTCCACTTT.

This sequence joins TRBV29-1 and TRBJ1-4; D gene uncertain. This CDR3 is 11 amino acids long. V gave up 7 bases and J gave up 4 bases, with 7 bases separating them. The germline CDR1 and CDR2 sequences are SQVTM and ANQGSEA. CDR3 in amino acids: CSARFNEKLFF. The CDR3 nucleotides are TGCAGCGCACGGTTTAATGAAAAACTGTTTTTT. The full variable domain, rest sourced from reference TRBV29-1 and TRBJ1-4, is SAVISQKPSRDICQRGTSLTIQCQVDSQVTMMFWYRQQPGQSLTLIATANQGSEATYESGFVIDKFPISRPNLTFSTLTVSNMSPEDSSIYLCSARFNEKLFFGSGTQLSVL.

The V gene is TRBV23-1, the J gene TRBJ1-5; 9 positions agree with TRBD1. TRBV23-1 is identified as an open reading frame with a role that is uncertain. V trimming: 0 bases; J trimming: 3 bases; junction bases outside the gene matches: 6. This CDR3 has 17 amino acids. The DNA of the CDR3 is TGCGCCAGCAGTCAATCGCGGACAGGGGTCCACAATCAGCCCCAGCATTTT. Translated, it gives CASSQSRTGVHNQPQHF.

The chain joins TRBV20-1 to TRBJ1-5, with D tentatively TRBD1 (5 bases). CDR1 DFQATT and CDR2 SNEGSKA come from the germline V gene (reference sequence). V was shortened by 3 bases and J by 0 bases, with 12 bases between the two germline ends. This CDR3 has 15 residues. CDR3 in DNA: TGCAGTGCTAGTGACGACAGCTATAGCAATCAGCCCCAGCATTTT. Amino acid sequence: CSASDDSYSNQPQHF.

This CDR3 is CASSTTRFYEQYF. The DNA for the CDR3 is TGTGCCAGCAGTACGACTAGGTTCTACGAGCAGTACTTC. This sequence joins TRBV28 and TRBJ2-7; D is possibly TRBD2 (6 bases). V lost 5 bases and J lost 3, with 11 bases in between. In germline, CDR1 is MDHEN, CDR2 SYDVKM. The CDR3 contains 13 residues. The full variable domain, its missing parts supplied by reference TRBV28 and TRBJ2-7, is DVKVTQSSRYLVKRTGEKVFLECVQDMDHENMFWYRQDPGLGLRLIYFSYDVKMKEKGDIPEGYSVSREKKERFSLILESASTNQTSMYLCASSTTRFYEQYFGPGTRLTVT.

The rearrangement links TRBV6-5 to TRBJ2-7; 7 nucleotides align to TRBD2. Germline V gene data show CDR1 as MNHEY and CDR2 as SVGAGI. This CDR3 has 14 residues. Trimming removed 2 bases from V and 5 bases from J; junction bases left unmatched: 6. CDR3 residues: CASSYTGGRNEQYF. The CDR3 DNA reads TGTGCCAGCAGTTACACGGGAGGCAGGAACGAGCAGTACTTC.

This chain uses TRBV28 with TRBJ2-7, with a tentative D call TRBD2 (6 bases). This CDR3 has 13 amino acids. Looked up from germline, CDR1 is MDHEN and CDR2 is SYDVKM. Trimming removed 8 bases at V and 6 bases at J, with 17 bases between. The CDR3 DNA is TGTGCCAGCGGAGGGCCTCCAGTGCCCGAGCAGTACTTC. Translating gives CASGGPPVPEQYF. Full variable domain (missing parts from reference TRBV28 and TRBJ2-7): DVKVTQSSRYLVKRTGEKVFLECVQDMDHENMFWYRQDPGLGLRLIYFSYDVKMKEKGDIPEGYSVSREKKERFSLILESASTNQTSMYLCASGGPPVPEQYFGPGTRLTVT.

This chain joins TRBV13 and TRBJ2-2; the match to TRBD2 covers 7 bases. CDR3 length: 16 residues. After removal of 2 bases from V and 4 bases from J, the junction contained 7 bases not matched to a gene. From germline, CDR1 is PRHDT and CDR2 FYEKMQ (reference sequence). DNA of the CDR3: TGTGCCAGCAGCTTACGGCGGGGGTCTGTCACCGGGGAGCTGTTTTTT. Translation gives CASSLRRGSVTGELFF.

The chain is built from TRBV28 and TRBJ1-6, with 11 bases identical to TRBD1. The CDR3 is made up of 16 amino acids. Unmatched junction bases numbered 8, after V lost 4 bases and J lost 9 bases. From germline, CDR1 is MDHEN and CDR2 SYDVKM. The CDR3 here is CASSSFGQGATSPLHF. DNA for the CDR3: TGTGCCAGCAGTTCCTTCGGACAGGGGGCGACTTCACCCCTCCACTTT.

This rearrangement joins TRBV19 to TRBJ2-2; 10 bases match TRBD1. The V gene's germline CDR1 is LNHDA and CDR2 SQIVND (reference sequence). J gave up 7 bases and V 4 bases, and 6 bases lay outside the gene matches. The CDR3 contains 15 residues. The CDR3 coding sequence is TGTGCCAGTAGTACAGGACAGGGGGTTGGCGGGGAGCTGTTTTTT. Its protein is CASSTGQGVGGELFF.

This chain connects TRBV6-6 to TRBJ1-5, with TRBD1 matching 8 bases. This CDR3 is built from 14 residues. The trim removed 6 bases at V and 5 bases at J, leaving 6 bases unmatched. CDR1 is MNHNY, CDR2 SVGAGI, per germline (reference sequence). The CDR3: CASRWAGGDQPQHF. The DNA for the CDR3 is TGTGCCAGCAGGTGGGCAGGGGGCGATCAGCCCCAGCATTTT.

The chain joins TRBV11-2 to TRBJ2-7; TRBD1 might be the D (5 bases). V shed 2 bases and J shed 4 bases, with 15 bases lying between them. This CDR3 region has 15 residues. Germline V gives CDR1 SGHAT, CDR2 FQNNGV. The CDR3 bases are TGTGCCAGCAGCTTAAAGGGGCACAGCCAATACGAGCAGTACTTC. The encoded protein is CASSLKGHSQYEQYF. The full variable domain, its missing parts supplied by reference TRBV11-2 and TRBJ2-7, is EAGVAQSPRYKIIEKRQSVAFWCNPISGHATLYWYQQILGQGPKLLIQFQNNGVVDDSQLPKDRFSAERLKGVDSTLKIQPAKLEDSAVYLCASSLKGHSQYEQYFGPGTRLTVT.

The rearrangement uses TRBV5-5 and TRBJ2-1; the D gene is possibly TRBD1 (6 bases). Germline-derived CDR1 and CDR2 are SGHKS and YYEKEE (reference sequence). Trimming took off 3 bases at V and 2 bases at J, with 12 bases between the two ends. The CDR3 covers 15 residues. DNA of the CDR3: TGTGCCAGCAGCTCCACCGGGACACCCTACAATGAGCAGTTCTTC. Amino acids: CASSSTGTPYNEQFF.